Each of the 15 T cell receptor beta chains below was sequenced from the same sample in a study of blood T cell repertoires in COVID-19. TCRdb's copy holds only in-frame clones and misses some; the assay was immunoSEQ multiplex PCR. The sample holds approximately 150,000 clones, 85% to 90% seen once. Sequencing was done on a sample of peripheral blood. The receptors here all came from a man in his 70s with active COVID-19.

The chain couples TRBV5-4 to TRBJ2-7, with TRBD1 as a possible D gene (5 bases). Trimming cost V 4 bases and J 2 bases, with 16 bases left between them. CDR1 is SGHNT, CDR2 YYREEE, per germline (reference sequence). This CDR3 has 15 residues. In DNA form, the CDR3 reads TGTGCCAGCAGCCCCAGGGTAGGGGCACCCTACGAGCAGTACTTC. Translating gives CASSPRVGAPYEQYF.

The chain is built from TRBV6-5 and TRBJ2-1, with D hard to call. The V gene lost 5 bases and the J gene lost 0 bases, with 11 bases spanning the gap. The CDR3 totals 15 residues. Per germline, CDR1 MNHEY and CDR2 SVGAGI. In DNA form, the CDR3 reads TGTGCCAGCAGTCCCCCGCACGGCTCCTACAATGAGCAGTTCTTC. Amino acids: CASSPPHGSYNEQFF.

The gene calls are TRBV6-5 and TRBJ2-3; D gene unclear. V was clipped by 2 bases and J by 4 bases, with 16 bases between them. The CDR3 consists of 16 residues. Germline CDR1 reads MNHEY; CDR2 reads SVGAGI. The CDR3: CASSYRRSFRSDTQYF. DNA for the CDR3: TGTGCCAGCAGTTACAGGAGATCGTTTAGGTCAGATACGCAGTATTTT.

Points on this clone: One end of the junction does not line up with germline, which may come from a read error. The chain has TRBV7-7 and TRBJ2-1; the match to TRBD2 covers 7 bases. The CDR3 spans 15 residues. Germline-derived CDR1 and CDR2 are SSHAT and FNYEAQ (reference sequence). The CDR3, as DNA: TGTGCTAGCAGCAGCCTAGCGGCCCCCTACAATGAGCAGTTCTTC. Protein: CASSSLAAPYNEQFF.

This clone was picked up a small number of times. This chain joins TRBV7-2 and TRBJ2-7; D not certain. Germline-derived CDR1 and CDR2 are SGHTA and FQGNSA. Trimming pared 2 bases from V and 2 bases from J, leaving 7 bases between. CDR3 size: 13 residues. CDR3 in amino acids: CASSLSQTYEQYF. CDR3 nucleotides: TGTGCCAGCAGCTTAAGTCAGACCTACGAGCAGTACTTC.

This chain connects TRBV4-2 to TRBJ2-7; the D gene is possibly TRBD1 (5 bases). This CDR3 contains 13 residues. The V end lost 4 bases, the J end lost 1 base, and 8 bases lay between the germline ends. From germline, CDR1 is LGHNA and CDR2 YNFKEQ. CDR3 loop: CASSPQGSYEQYF. CDR3 coding DNA: TGTGCCAGCAGCCCGCAGGGTTCCTACGAGCAGTACTTC.

The V and J genes are TRBV20-1 and TRBJ1-1; unclear D gene. The CDR3 length is 11 residues. Germline loops: CDR1 DFQATT, CDR2 SNEGSKA (reference sequence). V was clipped by 3 bases and J by 3 bases, with 5 bases between them. This CDR3 is CSASRDTEAFF. The CDR3 DNA is TGCAGTGCTAGTCGGGACACTGAAGCTTTCTTT.

This sequence joins TRBV18 and TRBJ1-5; TRBD1 agrees at 9 bases. The CDR3 has 16 amino acids. The junction had 11 bases not matched to a gene; V was cut back by 3 bases and J by 8 bases. In germline, CDR1 is KGHSH, CDR2 LQKENI. CDR3 region: CASSPSITGGPEPQHF. In DNA, the CDR3 is TGTGCCAGCTCACCCTCAATAACAGGGGGCCCGGAGCCCCAGCATTTT.

The V and J genes are TRBV7-8 and TRBJ2-1; D perhaps matches TRBD1 (6 bases). The CDR3 covers 14 residues. V was clipped by 4 bases and J by 8 bases, with 15 bases between them. The V gene's germline CDR1 is SGHVS and CDR2 FQNEAQ. The CDR3 is CASSSQGNRDEQFF. In DNA, the CDR3 is TGTGCCAGCAGCTCCCAGGGGAATCGCGATGAGCAGTTCTTC.

This sequence joins TRBV4-1 and TRBJ2-3, with a weak D call TRBD2 (6 bases). The ends were cut back, 3 bases at V and 6 bases at J, with 16 bases in the middle. The CDR3 is 15 amino acids. From germline, CDR1 is MGHRA and CDR2 YSYEKL. For the CDR3, the DNA is TGCGCCAGCAGCCAGGACACTAGCATCCTGGATACGCAGTATTTT. Translation: CASSQDTSILDTQYF.

The gene calls are TRBV7-3 and TRBJ2-1, with 9 bases fitting TRBD2. The V gene end was trimmed by 8 bases and the J gene end by 2 bases; junction bases not matched to a gene: 7. This CDR3 region has 15 residues. Per germline, CDR1 SGHTA and CDR2 FQGTGA. The chain's CDR3 is CASSSGTSPYNEQFF. The CDR3 DNA reads TGTGCCAGCTCCTCCGGGACTAGCCCCTACAATGAGCAGTTCTTC.

This clone occurred a few times. The chain carries TRBV3-1 (or the pseudogene TRBV3-2) and TRBJ1-3, with D perhaps matching TRBD1 (6 bases). CDR1 is LGHDT and CDR2 is YNNKEL in the germline V gene (reference sequence). The CDR3 consists of 13 residues. The V gene lost 3 bases and the J gene lost 7 bases, with 10 bases spanning the gap. The CDR3 nucleotides read TGTGCCAGCAGCCACCAAGGGGGTAACACCATATATTTT. Its translation is CASSHQGGNTIYF.

The chain recombines TRBV5-6 with TRBJ1-2; TRBD1 aligns across 10 bases. J was trimmed by 13 bases and V by 4 bases; bases with no gene match: 13. The CDR3 is made up of 14 amino acids. Per germline, CDR1 SGHDT and CDR2 YYEEEE. The CDR3 nucleotides are TGTGCCAGCAGCCGTGGACAGGGGGGCCGGGATGCCACCTTC. Its protein is CASSRGQGGRDATF.

The chain combines TRBV24-1 with TRBJ2-2, with D maybe TRBD2 (6 bases). The CDR3 is 15 amino acids. V lost 3 bases, J lost 8 bases, and 15 bases lay in between. Germline V gene lookup returns CDR1 KGHDR and CDR2 SFDVKD. For the CDR3, the DNA is TGTGCCACCAGTGATCCTGGGACTTCGAGGGGGGAGCTGTTTTTT. This translates into CATSDPGTSRGELFF.

The chain has TRBV28 and TRBJ1-6; D gene unclear. CDR1 is MDHEN, CDR2 SYDVKM, per germline. This CDR3 spans 13 amino acids. V was cut by 11 bases and J by 0 bases, with 8 bases left in between. CDR3 residues: CAGSSSYNSPLHF. DNA of the CDR3: TGTGCCGGGTCTAGCTCCTATAATTCACCCCTCCACTTT.